One sample yielded the 12 T cell receptor beta chains listed below, sequenced in a study of T cell repertoires in cytomegalovirus infection. Their antigens remain unidentified. In TCRdb, the reads were re-called with MiXCR into one record per CDR3 protein. Of around 540,000 distinct CDR3 sequences detected, more than 30% appear once; the ten largest clones hold about a sixth. Specimen: cultured PBMCs, collected from culture after CMV antigen stimulation. These TCRs come from a human donor in good health (CMV status not recorded). Some clones in this sample may be carry-over from other donors' samples.

This clonotype occurred a few times. This chain uses TRBV4-2 with TRBJ2-7, with 10 bases identical to TRBD1. CDR1 is LGHNA, CDR2 YNFKEQ, per germline. The CDR3 is 15 amino acids. The junction had 3 bases not matched to a gene; V was cut back by 0 bases and J by 4 bases. This CDR3 reads CASSQDWDRGYEQYF. The CDR3 DNA is TGTGCCAGCAGCCAAGATTGGGACAGGGGTTACGAGCAGTACTTC.

This clonotype has only a few counts. The gene calls are TRBV5-5 and TRBJ2-3; the D is unclear. The germline V gene encodes CDR1 SGHKS and CDR2 YYEKEE (reference sequence). The CDR3 contains 12 residues. The V gene lost 0 bases and the J gene lost 6 bases, with 5 bases spanning the gap. CDR3 protein: CASSLDRDTQYF. Written as DNA, the CDR3 is TGTGCCAGCAGCTTGGATCGGGATACGCAGTATTTT.

J is TRBJ2-1 and V is TRBV19; a weak D match, TRBD2 (5 bases). Trimming shortened V by 4 bases and J by 5 bases, and 15 bases separated the two germline ends. This CDR3 comprises 15 residues. CDR1 LNHDA and CDR2 SQIVND come from the germline V gene (reference sequence). CDR3 sequence (DNA): TGTGCCAGTAGTAACGGGGATGGGAGACACAATGAGCAGTTCTTC. This codes for CASSNGDGRHNEQFF.

The rearrangement links TRBV6-1 to TRBJ2-7; D gene ambiguous. CDR1 is MNHNS, CDR2 SASEGT, per germline. CDR3 length: 12 residues. Trimming took off 5 bases at V and 2 bases at J, with 7 bases between the two ends. The CDR3 bases are TGTGCCAGCAGTAGGCTGGCCTACGAGCAGTACGTC. It encodes CASSRLAYEQYV.

The sample holds a few counts of this clonotype. The rearrangement links TRBV11-2 to TRBJ2-1; 7 nucleotides align to TRBD2. The CDR3 extends over 17 amino acids. V trimming: 3 bases; J trimming: 8 bases; junction bases outside the gene matches: 16. Germline CDR1 reads SGHAT; CDR2 reads FQNNGV. CDR3 in amino acids: CASSFHRGGSGGDEQFF. CDR3 nucleotide sequence: TGTGCCAGCAGCTTCCACCGGGGCGGGAGTGGCGGAGATGAGCAGTTCTTC. The variable domain in full, completed from reference TRBV11-2 and TRBJ2-1, reads EAGVAQSPRYKIIEKRQSVAFWCNPISGHATLYWYQQILGQGPKLLIQFQNNGVVDDSQLPKDRFSAERLKGVDSTLKIQPAKLEDSAVYLCASSFHRGGSGGDEQFFGPGTRLTVL.

There are a few counts of this clonotype. The gene calls are TRBV12-5 and TRBJ2-2; 12 bases match TRBD2. This CDR3 is built from 18 residues. The J segment lost 0 bases and the V segment lost 1 base, leaving 3 bases of the junction unmatched. The germline gives CDR1 LGHNT, CDR2 FRNRAP. CDR3 bases: TGTGCTAGTGGTTTGGCTCGGACTAGCGGGACGAACACCGGGGAGCTGTTTTTT. Its translation: CASGLARTSGTNTGELFF.

J is TRBJ2-4 and V is TRBV11-2; 7 bases map to TRBD2. The germline gives CDR1 SGHAT, CDR2 FQNNGV. J gave up 3 bases and V 2 bases, and 7 bases lay outside the gene matches. The CDR3 is 16 amino acids. The CDR3 region is CASSLRAVAGKNIQYF. The CDR3 DNA sequence: TGTGCCAGCAGCTTAAGGGCGGTAGCGGGCAAAAACATTCAGTACTTC.

There are a few counts of this clonotype. The V call is TRBV29-1, the J call TRBJ2-4; D is ambiguous. CDR3 length: 16 amino acids. Deletions cut 7 bases from V and 1 base from J, with 20 bases between. The germline gives CDR1 SQVTM, CDR2 ANQGSEA. This chain's CDR3 is CSAITGPWLAKNIQYF. CDR3 DNA sequence: TGCAGCGCTATCACCGGGCCCTGGTTGGCCAAAAACATTCAGTACTTC.

CDR3 amino acids: CASSRGSSWQPQHF. The CDR3 nucleotides are TGTGCCAGCAGTCGGGGTAGTTCATGGCAGCCCCAGCATTTT. The V gene is TRBV6-2 or TRBV6-3, the J gene TRBJ1-5; D is unresolved. Trimming cost V 5 bases and J 7 bases, with 15 bases left between them. CDR1 is MNHEY, CDR2 SVGEGT, per germline. CDR3 length equals 14 residues.

This chain joins TRBV28 and TRBJ1-4, with a tentative D call TRBD1 (5 bases). Trimming pared 2 bases from V and 7 bases from J, leaving 11 bases between. Germline V gene data show CDR1 as MDHEN and CDR2 as SYDVKM. The CDR3 has 14 residues. Written as DNA, the CDR3 is TGTGCCAGCAGTTTACAAGGGGCGCGTGAAAAACTGTTTTTT. It codes for CASSLQGAREKLFF.

J is TRBJ2-5 and V is TRBV4-3; tentatively, D is TRBD1 (6 bases). The V end lost 0 bases, the J end lost 5 bases, and 16 bases lay between the germline ends. Germline lookup yields CDR1 LGHNA and CDR2 YSLEER. CDR3 length: 16 residues. For the CDR3, the DNA is TGCGCCAGCAGCCAAGATTCTCGCGCAGGGGACGAGACCCAGTACTTC. Residues: CASSQDSRAGDETQYF.

The sample holds a few counts of this clonotype. The chain links TRBV7-2 to TRBJ1-5; 8 positions match TRBD1. There are 17 residues in the CDR3. J gave up 2 bases and V 1 base, and 7 bases lay outside the gene matches. Germline CDR1 is SGHTA and CDR2 is FQGNSA. CDR3 DNA sequence: TGTGCCAGCAGCTTAGGACAGGGGATGTTAGGCAATCAGCCCCAGCATTTT. Translated, it gives CASSLGQGMLGNQPQHF.